Below, one T cell receptor (beta chain) is given with its context. The data stem from a study of blood T cell repertoires in COVID-19. About the study: Acute-phase and convalescent COVID-19 samples originated in the United States, Italy and Spain. Nucleic acid was either cDNA or gDNA, and it came from T cells, B-cell-depleted T cells, or PBMCs.

V lost 4 bases and J 1 base, leaving 19 bases between the germline ends. Germline CDR1 reads GTSNPN; CDR2 reads SVGIG (reference sequence). CDR3 length: 16 amino acids. Authors' analysis steps: How many nucleated cells were present was estimated from reference gene primer amplification. The method was immunoSEQ multiplex PCR; TCRdb's version includes in-frame clones alone and lacks a portion of them. V and J calls and clone size are as listed in that table; D and trimming were resolved from the DNA. Counted here are around 97,000 clones, approximately 80% occurring once; the ten biggest clones make up around 13%.

The origin of this receptor is a human donor in a cohort sampled during active COVID-19. The rearrangement links TRBV30 to TRBJ1-1, with a tentative D call TRBD1 (5 bases). The material sequenced was peripheral blood. CDR3 residues: CAWMGRRFVGNTEAFF. CDR3 in DNA: TGTGCCTGGATGGGGCGGCGTTTTGTGGGGAACACTGAAGCTTTCTTT.